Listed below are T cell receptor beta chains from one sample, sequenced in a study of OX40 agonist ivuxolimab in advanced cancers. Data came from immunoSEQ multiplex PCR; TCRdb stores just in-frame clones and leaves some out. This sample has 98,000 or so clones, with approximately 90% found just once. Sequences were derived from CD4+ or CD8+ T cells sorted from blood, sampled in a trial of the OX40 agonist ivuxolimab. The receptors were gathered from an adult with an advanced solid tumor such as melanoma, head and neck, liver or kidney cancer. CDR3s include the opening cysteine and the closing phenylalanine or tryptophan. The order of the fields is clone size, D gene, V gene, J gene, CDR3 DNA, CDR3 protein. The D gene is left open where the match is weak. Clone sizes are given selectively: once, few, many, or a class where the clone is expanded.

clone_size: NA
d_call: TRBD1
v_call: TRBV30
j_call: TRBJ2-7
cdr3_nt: TGTGCCTGGATTGCTACAGGGGGGGAGCAGTACTTC
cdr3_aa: CAWIATGGEQYF

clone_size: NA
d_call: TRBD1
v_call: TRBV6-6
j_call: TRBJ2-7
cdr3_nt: TGTGCCAGCTCCAAATCCCCAGGACAGGGGAACGAGCAGTACTTC
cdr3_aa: CASSKSPGQGNEQYF

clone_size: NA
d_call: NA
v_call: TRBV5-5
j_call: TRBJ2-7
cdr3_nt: TGTGCCAGCAGCACCGCACCAGGCTCCTACGAGCAGTACTTC
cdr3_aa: CASSTAPGSYEQYF

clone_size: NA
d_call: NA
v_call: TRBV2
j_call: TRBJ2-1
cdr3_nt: TGTGCCACGACCAGGGAGGTTTTGAGGAATGAGCAGTTCTTC
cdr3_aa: CATTREVLRNEQFF

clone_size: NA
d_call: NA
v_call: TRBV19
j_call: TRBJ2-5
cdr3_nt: TGTGCCAGTAGTATGATTGGGGTCCGTGAGACCCAGTACTTC
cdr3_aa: CASSMIGVRETQYF

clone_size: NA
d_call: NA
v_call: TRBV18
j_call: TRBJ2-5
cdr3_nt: TGTGCCAGCTCTCCCAAAGTGTCGGGGACTTACCAAGAGACCCAGTACTTC
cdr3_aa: CASSPKVSGTYQETQYF

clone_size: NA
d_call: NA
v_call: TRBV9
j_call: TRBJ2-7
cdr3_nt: TGTGCCAGCAGCGTAGATACTGTAAGGGAGCAGTACTTC
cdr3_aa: CASSVDTVREQYF

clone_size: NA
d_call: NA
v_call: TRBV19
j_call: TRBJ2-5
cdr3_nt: TGTGCCAGTAGTAGGACAGTCGGGGAGACCCAGTACTTC
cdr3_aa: CASSRTVGETQYF

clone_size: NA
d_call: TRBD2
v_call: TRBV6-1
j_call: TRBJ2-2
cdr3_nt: TGTGCCAGCACTGGACTAGCGGGAGCCGGGGAGCTGTTTTTT
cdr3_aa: CASTGLAGAGELFF

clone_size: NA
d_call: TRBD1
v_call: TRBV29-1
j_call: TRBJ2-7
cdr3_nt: TGCAGCGTTGAGACAACAGGGGGCTTCAACGAGCAGTACTTC
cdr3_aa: CSVETTGGFNEQYF

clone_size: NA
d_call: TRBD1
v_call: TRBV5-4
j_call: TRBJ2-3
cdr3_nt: TGTGCCAGCAGCTACACTGACAGGGGGAGCACAGATACGCAGTATTTT
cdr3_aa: CASSYTDRGSTDTQYF

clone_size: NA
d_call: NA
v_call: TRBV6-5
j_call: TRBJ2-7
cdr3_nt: TGTGCCAGCAGTTACAGAAGAGGGTACGAGCAGTACTTC
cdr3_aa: CASSYRRGYEQYF

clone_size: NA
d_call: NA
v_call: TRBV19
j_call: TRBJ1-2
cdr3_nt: TGTGCCAGTAGTTCAAGGACAGTTGGCTACACCTTC
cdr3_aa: CASSSRTVGYTF

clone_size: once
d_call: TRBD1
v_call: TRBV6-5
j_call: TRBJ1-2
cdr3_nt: TGTGCCAGCAGCGGACAGGGTTTAGGGCATGGCTACACCTTC
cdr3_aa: CASSGQGLGHGYTF

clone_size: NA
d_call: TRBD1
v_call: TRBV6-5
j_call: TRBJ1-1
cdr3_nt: TGTGCCAGCAGATACGGACAGGGCTACACTGAAGCTTTCTTT
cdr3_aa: CASRYGQGYTEAFF

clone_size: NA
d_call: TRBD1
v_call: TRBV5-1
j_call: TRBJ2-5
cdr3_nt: TGCGCCAGCAGCCCCGGGACAGCCGACGAGACCCAGTACTTC
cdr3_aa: CASSPGTADETQYF

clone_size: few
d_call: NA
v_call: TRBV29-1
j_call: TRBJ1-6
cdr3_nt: TGCAGCGTTGGGACAGACACCGACTCGACCCTCCACTTT
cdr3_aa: CSVGTDTDSTLHF

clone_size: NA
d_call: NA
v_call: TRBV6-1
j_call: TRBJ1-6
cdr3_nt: TGTGCCAGCAGTGAAAAAGGGCAGGGGATAGGTAATTCACCCCTCCACTTT
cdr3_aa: CASSEKGQGIGNSPLHF

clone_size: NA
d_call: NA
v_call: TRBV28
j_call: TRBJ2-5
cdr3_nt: TGTGCCCTCGGGGCGGAAAAACAAGAGACCCAGTACTTC
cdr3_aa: CALGAEKQETQYF

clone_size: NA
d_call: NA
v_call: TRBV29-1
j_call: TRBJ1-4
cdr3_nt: TGCAGCGGTGGTTCTGGGGAAAAACTGTTTTTT
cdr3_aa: CSGGSGEKLFF

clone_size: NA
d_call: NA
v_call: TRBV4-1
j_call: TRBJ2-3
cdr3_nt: TGCGCCAGCAGCCAGTCAAGGGGATCCACAGATACGCAGTATTTT
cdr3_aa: CASSQSRGSTDTQYF

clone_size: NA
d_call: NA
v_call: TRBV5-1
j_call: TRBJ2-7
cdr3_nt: TGCGCCAGCAGCTTGGAAGGGCGCTCCTACGAGCAGTACTTC
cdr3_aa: CASSLEGRSYEQYF

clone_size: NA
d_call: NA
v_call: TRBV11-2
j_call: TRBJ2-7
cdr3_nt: TGTGCCAGCAGCTTAGGACAGGAGGGGTTCGAGCAGTACTTC
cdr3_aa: CASSLGQEGFEQYF

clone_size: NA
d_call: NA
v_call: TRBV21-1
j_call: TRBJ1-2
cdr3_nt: TGTGCCAGACGACCCCCAGGGGGCCCACTCTATGGCTACACCTTC
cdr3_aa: CARRPPGGPLYGYTF

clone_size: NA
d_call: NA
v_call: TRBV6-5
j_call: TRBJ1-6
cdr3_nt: TGTGCCAGCACCCGAGTAAACTCCTATAATTCACCCCTCCACTTT
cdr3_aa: CASTRVNSYNSPLHF

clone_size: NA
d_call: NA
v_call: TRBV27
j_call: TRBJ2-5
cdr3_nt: TGTGCCAGCAGTATCGACAGCCCCAAGGGCCAAGAGACCCAGTACTTC
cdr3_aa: CASSIDSPKGQETQYF

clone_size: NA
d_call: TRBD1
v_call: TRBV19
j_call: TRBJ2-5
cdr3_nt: TGTGCCAGTAGTCCCTGGGGGACAGAGAACCAAGAGACCCAGTACTTC
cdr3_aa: CASSPWGTENQETQYF

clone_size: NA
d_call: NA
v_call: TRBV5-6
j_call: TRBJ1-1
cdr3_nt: TGTGCCAGCAGCTCGGTCGACAGAGACACTGAAGCTTTCTTT
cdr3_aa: CASSSVDRDTEAFF

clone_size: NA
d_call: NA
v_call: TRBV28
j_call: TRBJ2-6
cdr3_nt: TGTGCCAGCAGTTGGGGTACTCTGGGGGCCAACGTCCTGACTTTC
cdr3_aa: CASSWGTLGANVLTF

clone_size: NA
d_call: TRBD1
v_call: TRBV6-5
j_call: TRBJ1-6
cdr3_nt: TGTGCCAGCAGACAGGGGGAAACCTTTAATTCACCCCTCCACTTT
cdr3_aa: CASRQGETFNSPLHF

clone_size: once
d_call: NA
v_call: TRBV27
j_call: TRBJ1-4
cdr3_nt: TGTGCCAGCAGATACGGGGCAACTAATGAAAAACTGTTTTTT
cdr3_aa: CASRYGATNEKLFF

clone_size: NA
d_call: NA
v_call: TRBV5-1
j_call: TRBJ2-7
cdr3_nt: TGCGCCAGCAGCTTGGAAGGGACCGAGCAGTACTTC
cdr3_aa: CASSLEGTEQYF

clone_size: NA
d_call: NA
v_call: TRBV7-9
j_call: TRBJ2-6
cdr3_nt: TGTGCCAGCAGCTTAGGAGCCGTAGCTGGGGCCAACGTCCTGACTTTC
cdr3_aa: CASSLGAVAGANVLTF

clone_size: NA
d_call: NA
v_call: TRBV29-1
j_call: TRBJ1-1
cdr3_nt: TGCAGCGTTGAACAACAGGACCGTGAAGCTTTCTTT
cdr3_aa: CSVEQQDREAFF

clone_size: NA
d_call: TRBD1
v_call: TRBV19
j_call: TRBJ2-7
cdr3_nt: TGTGCCAGCACTCCACAGGGGGCCGACGAGCAGTACTTC
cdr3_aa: CASTPQGADEQYF

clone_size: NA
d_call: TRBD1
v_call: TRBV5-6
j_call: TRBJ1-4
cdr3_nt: TGTGCCAGCAGCTTGTTTTTTCAGGGGGCATCGGAGGAAAAACTGTTTTTT
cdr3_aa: CASSLFFQGASEEKLFF

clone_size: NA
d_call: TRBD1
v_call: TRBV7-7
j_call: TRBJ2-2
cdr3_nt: TGTGCTAGCAGCCGGGGACAGGGGGCAACCGGGGAGCTGTTTTTT
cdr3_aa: CASSRGQGATGELFF

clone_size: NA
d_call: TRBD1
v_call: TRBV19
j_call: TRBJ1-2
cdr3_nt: TGTGCCAGTAGCTCAAGGGGGCGAGGGTATGGCTACACCTTC
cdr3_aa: CASSSRGRGYGYTF

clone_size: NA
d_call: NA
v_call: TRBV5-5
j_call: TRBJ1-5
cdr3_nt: TGTGCCAGCAGCTCAGGACAAACTTATCAGCCCCAGCATTTT
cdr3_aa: CASSSGQTYQPQHF

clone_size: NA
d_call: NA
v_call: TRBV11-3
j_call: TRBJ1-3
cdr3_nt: TGTGCCAGCAGCCTCATGGTGAGCGGAGGAGGAAACACCATATATTTT
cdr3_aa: CASSLMVSGGGNTIYF

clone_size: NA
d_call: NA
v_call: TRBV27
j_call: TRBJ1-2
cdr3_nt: TGTGCCAGCAGTTTTTGGCCAAACTATGGCTACACCTTC
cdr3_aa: CASSFWPNYGYTF

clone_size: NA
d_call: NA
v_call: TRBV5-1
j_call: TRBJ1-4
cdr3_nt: TGCGCCAGCACAGGGAGTGATTGGACTAATGAAAAACTGTTTTTT
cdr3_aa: CASTGSDWTNEKLFF

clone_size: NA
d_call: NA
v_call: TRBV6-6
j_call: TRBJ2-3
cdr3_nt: TGTGCCAGCAGAGGCAGGGCCGATACGCAGTATTTT
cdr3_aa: CASRGRADTQYF

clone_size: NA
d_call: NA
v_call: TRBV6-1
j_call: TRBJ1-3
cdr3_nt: TGTGCCAGCAGTGAAGTGGGGAGCTCTGGAAACACCATATATTTT
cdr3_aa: CASSEVGSSGNTIYF